The source of this T cell receptor beta chain is a study of identical twins (TCRdb year 2016). For the wider study: TCR alpha and beta repertoires from monozygotic twins, unrelated adults of various ages and cord blood were deep-sequenced to test whether fetal clonotypes persist. To rule out contamination, replicate twin experiments were performed at different times with different library preparation protocols. The paper's findings and limits, for the study overall: Invariant T cells such as MAIT and iNKT could partly confound zero-insertion analyses, though diverse VJ usage argued against this for most clonotypes. Because the same donors could not be followed over many years, the conclusions relied on cross-sectional statistical analysis. Abundant cord blood beta clonotypes carried fewer insertions; young adult naive repertoires showed a weaker similar trend, while memory repertoires showed none. Compared with coincidental sharing between unrelated individuals, an excess of low generation-probability sequences was observed among out-of-frame TCR alpha sequences shared between twins. The excess sharing between twins in beta out-of-frame sequences was weaker because fewer shared sequences reduced the signal-to-noise ratio. In monozygotic twins, out-of-frame TCR alpha sharing was systematically underestimated by recombination models, although the models agreed with sharing between unrelated individuals.

All donors were healthy Caucasians. Three pairs of female monozygotic twins, all aged about 18 to 30 years, made up the twin cohort. Positive isolation kits from Invitrogen were used to isolate the CD4+ and CD8+ T cell populations. The method behind the library was 5' RACE. The sequencer listed for this sample is Illumina HiSeq 2000. A universal primer binding site was introduced by template switching, and a unique molecular identifier was present in the final cDNA, enabling accurate counting of TCR cDNA molecules. Specific primers in the conserved constant-segment region were used to synthesize first-strand cDNA for TCR alpha and beta chains. To control for contamination, each cDNA library was double barcoded with a SMART-Mk sample barcode plus Illumina barcodes. TruSeq adapter sequences, together with Illumina sample barcodes, were added in two successive PCR steps. The Illumina HiSeq platform was used with custom primers to sequence TCR alpha and beta cDNA libraries. The original pipeline was this. MiGEC processed the raw reads to extract unique molecular identifiers, while MiXCR was used to determine the CDR3 positions. For each individual, recombination models were inferred using an EM algorithm with the repgenHMM and IGoR tools. The analysis of shared clonotypes was done with the tcR package in R, with sharing normalized by the product of cloneset sizes. To study raw recombination without the effects of thymic and clonal selection, out-of-frame nonproductive sequences were analyzed. The public sequencing data were trimmed at Q25 with fastp and processed into clonotypes with MiXCR by TCRdb, which kept only in-frame beta chains. Rows merge per CDR3 protein into single entries with the most common DNA and genes. In this record, the V and J calls reflect TCRdb's handling and not the investigators' own analysis. The sample profile shows more than 400,000 distinct CDR3 sequences; roughly 15% of them were found once. Jointly, the top ten make up nearly 0.45% of the sample.

From cysteine to phenylalanine, the CDR3 is 15 amino acids long. The only DNA kept is the CDR3, 45 bases in frame from the first base. The germline V gene encodes CDR1 MNHEY and CDR2 SVGAGI. V is clipped by 2 bases and J by 4 bases, and the sequence between their germline boundaries is 11 bases long. This clonotype came up a few times. The antigen this receptor binds is unknown. No clone much larger than this one lies a single base away; base qualities are absent. This sample also appeared in a second study, on yellow fever vaccine responses in identical twins. Per that second paper: The T cell response to vaccination in identical twins was reported by the authors to appear partly convergent and partly personalized. Focusing on identical twins, the study followed the T cell clones that responded to the vaccine, and did so with precision.

Source material: CD4+ T cells sorted from blood. This TCR was recovered from a woman aged 18-29 years in good health. The V and J segments used are TRBV6-5 and TRBJ2-2; no D gene is confidently identified. The CDR3 amino acid sequence is: CASSYNNRGTGELFF. The DNA reads TGTGCCAGCAGTTACAACAACCGAGGCACCGGGGAGCTGTTTTTT.